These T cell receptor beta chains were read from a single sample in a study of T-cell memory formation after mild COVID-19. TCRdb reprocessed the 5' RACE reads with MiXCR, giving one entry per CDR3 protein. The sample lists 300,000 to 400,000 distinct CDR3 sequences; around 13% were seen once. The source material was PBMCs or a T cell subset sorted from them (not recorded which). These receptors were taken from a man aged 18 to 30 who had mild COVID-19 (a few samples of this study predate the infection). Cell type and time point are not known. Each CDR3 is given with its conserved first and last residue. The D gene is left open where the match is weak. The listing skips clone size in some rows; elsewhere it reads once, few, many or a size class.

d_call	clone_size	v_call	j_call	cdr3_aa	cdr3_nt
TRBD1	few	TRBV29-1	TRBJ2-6	CSVGQNSGANVLTF	TGCAGCGTGGGACAGAACTCTGGGGCCAACGTCCTGACTTTC
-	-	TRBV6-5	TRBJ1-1	CASSYSGPLNTEAFF	TGTGCCAGCAGTTACTCTGGGCCGTTGAACACTGAAGCTTTCTTT
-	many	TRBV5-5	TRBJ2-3	CASSQGFYTDTQYF	TGTGCCAGCAGCCAGGGATTCTACACAGATACGCAGTATTTT
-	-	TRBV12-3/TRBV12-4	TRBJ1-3	CASSYGTTGNTIYF	TGTGCCAGCAGTTACGGGACAACTGGAAACACCATATATTTT
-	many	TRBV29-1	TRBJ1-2	CSVDLSQTTYGYTF	TGCAGCGTTGATCTCAGTCAGACCACCTATGGCTACACCTTC
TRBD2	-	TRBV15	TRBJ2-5	CATSRGGAQETQYF	TGTGCCACCAGCAGGGGAGGGGCCCAAGAGACCCAGTACTTC
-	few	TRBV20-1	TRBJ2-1	CSATITRGETYNEQFF	TGCAGTGCTACCATCACGAGGGGGGAAACCTACAATGAGCAGTTCTTC
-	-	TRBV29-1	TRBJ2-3	CSVEDPGTTDTQYF	TGCAGCGTTGAAGATCCGGGGACCACAGATACGCAGTATTTT
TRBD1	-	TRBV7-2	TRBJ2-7	CASTRSRDRVHEQYF	TGTGCCAGCACCCGATCCCGGGACAGGGTCCACGAGCAGTACTTC
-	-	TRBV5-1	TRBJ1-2	CASSPEQGVGGYTF	TGCGCCAGCAGCCCAGAACAGGGAGTAGGCGGCTACACCTTC